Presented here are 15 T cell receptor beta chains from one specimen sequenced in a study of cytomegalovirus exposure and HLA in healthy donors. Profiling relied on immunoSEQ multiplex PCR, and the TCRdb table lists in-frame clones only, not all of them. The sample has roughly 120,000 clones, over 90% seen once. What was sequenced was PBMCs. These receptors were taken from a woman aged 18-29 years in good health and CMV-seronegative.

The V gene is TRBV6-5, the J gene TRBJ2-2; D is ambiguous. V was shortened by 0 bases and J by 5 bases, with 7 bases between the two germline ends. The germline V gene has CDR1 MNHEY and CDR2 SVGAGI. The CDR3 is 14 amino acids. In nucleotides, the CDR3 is TGTGCCAGCAGTTACTCGTATGTAACCGGGGAGCTGTTTTTT. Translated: CASSYSYVTGELFF.

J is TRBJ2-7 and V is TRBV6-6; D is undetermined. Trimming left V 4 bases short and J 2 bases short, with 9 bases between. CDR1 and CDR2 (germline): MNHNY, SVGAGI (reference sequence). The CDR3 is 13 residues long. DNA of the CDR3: TGTGCCAGCAGTTTGGGCACCACCTACGAGCAGTACTTC. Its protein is CASSLGTTYEQYF.

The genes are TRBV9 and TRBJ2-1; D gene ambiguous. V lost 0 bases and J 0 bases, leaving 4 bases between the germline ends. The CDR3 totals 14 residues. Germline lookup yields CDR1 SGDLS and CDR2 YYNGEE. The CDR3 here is CASSVDISYNEQFF. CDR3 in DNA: TGTGCCAGCAGCGTAGATATCTCCTACAATGAGCAGTTCTTC.

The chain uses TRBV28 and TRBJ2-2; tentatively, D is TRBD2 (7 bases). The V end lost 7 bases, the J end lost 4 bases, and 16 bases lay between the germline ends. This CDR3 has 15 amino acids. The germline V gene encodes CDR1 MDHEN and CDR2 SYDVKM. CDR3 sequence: CASTLGGLGTGELFF. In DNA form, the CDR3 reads TGTGCCAGCACCTTGGGGGGGCTAGGCACCGGGGAGCTGTTTTTT.

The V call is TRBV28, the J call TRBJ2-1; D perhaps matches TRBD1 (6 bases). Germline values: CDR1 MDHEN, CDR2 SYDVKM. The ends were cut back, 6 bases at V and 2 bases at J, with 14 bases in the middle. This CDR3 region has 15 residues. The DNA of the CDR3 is TGTGCCAGCAGCCACCGACAGGCCCCCTACAATGAGCAGTTCTTC. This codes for CASSHRQAPYNEQFF.

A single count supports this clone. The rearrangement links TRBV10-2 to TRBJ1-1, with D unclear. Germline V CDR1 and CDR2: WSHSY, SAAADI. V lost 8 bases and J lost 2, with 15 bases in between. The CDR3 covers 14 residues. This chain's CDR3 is CASAHRYSNTEAFF. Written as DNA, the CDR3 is TGCGCCAGCGCCCATCGTTACAGTAACACTGAAGCTTTCTTT.

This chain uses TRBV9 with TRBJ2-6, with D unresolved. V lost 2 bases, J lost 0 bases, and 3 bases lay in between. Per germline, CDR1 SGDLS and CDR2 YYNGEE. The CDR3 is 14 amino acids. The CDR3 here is CASSVASGANVLTF. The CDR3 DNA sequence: TGTGCCAGCAGCGTGGCCTCTGGGGCCAACGTCCTGACTTTC.

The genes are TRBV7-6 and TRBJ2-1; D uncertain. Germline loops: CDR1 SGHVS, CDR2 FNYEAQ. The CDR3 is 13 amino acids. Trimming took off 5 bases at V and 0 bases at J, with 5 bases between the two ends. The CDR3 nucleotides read TGTGCCAGCAGCCGTATCTCCTACAATGAGCAGTTCTTC. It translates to CASSRISYNEQFF.

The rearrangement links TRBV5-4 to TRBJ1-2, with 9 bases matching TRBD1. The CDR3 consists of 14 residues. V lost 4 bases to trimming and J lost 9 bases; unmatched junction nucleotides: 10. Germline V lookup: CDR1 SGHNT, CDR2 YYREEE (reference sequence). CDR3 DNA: TGTGCCAGCAGCCAGGGGACAGGGAGTAGGAGCTACACCTTC. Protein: CASSQGTGSRSYTF.

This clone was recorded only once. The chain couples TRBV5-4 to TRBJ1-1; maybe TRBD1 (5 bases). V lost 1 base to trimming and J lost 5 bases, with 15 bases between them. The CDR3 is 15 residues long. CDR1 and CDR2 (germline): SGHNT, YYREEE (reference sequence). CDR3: CASSLFQGWGTEAFF. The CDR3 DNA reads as TGTGCCAGCAGCTTGTTCCAGGGTTGGGGTACTGAAGCTTTCTTT.

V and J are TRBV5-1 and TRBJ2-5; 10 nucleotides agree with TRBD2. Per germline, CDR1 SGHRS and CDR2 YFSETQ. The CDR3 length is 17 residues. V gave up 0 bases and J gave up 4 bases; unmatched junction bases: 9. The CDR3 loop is CASSLDPSGRDRETQYF. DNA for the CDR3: TGCGCCAGCAGCTTGGATCCTAGCGGGAGAGATAGAGAGACCCAGTACTTC.

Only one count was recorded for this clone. In nucleotides, the CDR3 is TGCGCCAGGTACCTCAGGGGTCCCCAAGAGACCCAGTACTTC. Residues: CARYLRGPQETQYF. The rearrangement uses TRBV5-1 and TRBJ2-5; perhaps TRBD1 as D (6 bases). The CDR3 extends over 14 amino acids. V was shortened by 8 bases and J by 1 base, with 15 bases between the two germline ends. The V gene's germline CDR1 is SGHRS and CDR2 YFSETQ.

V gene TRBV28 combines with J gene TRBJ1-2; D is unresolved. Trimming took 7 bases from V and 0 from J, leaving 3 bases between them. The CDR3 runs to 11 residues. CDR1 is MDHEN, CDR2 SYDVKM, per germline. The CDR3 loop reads CASNSNYGYTF. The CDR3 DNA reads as TGTGCCAGCAACTCTAACTATGGCTACACCTTC.

The CDR3 spells CASSESGTGRLSRNQPQHF. In DNA form, the CDR3 reads TGTGCCAGCAGTGAAAGCGGGACAGGGAGGCTATCGCGCAATCAGCCCCAGCATTTT. The chain joins TRBV6-1 to TRBJ1-5, with 9 bases that match TRBD1. V lost 2 bases and J lost 2; bases outside the gene matches: 13. Germline CDR1 is MNHNS and CDR2 is SASEGT. The CDR3 contains 19 residues.

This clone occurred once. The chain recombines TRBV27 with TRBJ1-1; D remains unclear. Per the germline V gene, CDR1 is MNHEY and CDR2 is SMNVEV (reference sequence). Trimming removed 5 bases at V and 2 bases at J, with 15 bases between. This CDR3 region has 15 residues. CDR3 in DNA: TGTGCCAGCAGTCAACCTTGGGGAGGTAACACTGAAGCTTTCTTT. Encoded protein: CASSQPWGGNTEAFF.